The 17 T cell receptor beta chains below come from one sample, sequenced in a study of T cells in Graves' hyperthyroidism and ophthalmopathy. It was RNA transcripts that yielded the amplified TCR beta CDR3 regions. The primer set for the first-round RT-PCR of the TCR CDR3 was HTBI. TCRdb passed the multiplex PCR reads through MiXCR, listing each CDR3 protein once. The data show a few hundred thousand distinct CDR3 sequences, with 12% to 15% seen just once and more than 4.5% held by the top ten. Sequences were obtained from blood. These TCRs come from a woman under 30 with Graves' hyperthyroidism.

This clonotype was picked up many times. The rearrangement uses TRBV30 and TRBJ2-4, with 9 bases lining up with TRBD1. Germline loops: CDR1 GTSNPN, CDR2 SVGIG (reference sequence). This CDR3 has 13 amino acids. J was trimmed by 6 bases and V by 0 bases; bases with no gene match: 0. The CDR3: CAWSVQGANIQYF. The CDR3 DNA sequence: TGTGCCTGGAGTGTACAGGGGGCAAACATTCAGTACTTC. The variable domain in full, with the rest retrieved from reference TRBV30 and TRBJ2-4, is SQTIHQWPATLVQPVGSPLSLECTVEGTSNPNLYWYRQAAGRGLQLLFYSVGIGQISSEVPQNLSASRPQDRQFILSSKKLLLSDSGFYLCAWSVQGANIQYFGAGTRLSVL.

This clonotype has only a few counts. The chain employs TRBV14 and TRBJ2-7; D gene uncertain. CDR3 length equals 14 residues. Trimming took off 2 bases at V and 3 bases at J, with 11 bases between the two ends. Germline V gives CDR1 SGHDN, CDR2 FVKESK. The chain's CDR3 is CASSQLGPHYEQYF. CDR3 DNA: TGTGCCAGCAGCCAACTCGGGCCCCACTACGAGCAGTACTTC.

Many counts were recorded for this clonotype. For the CDR3, the DNA is TGTGCCAGCAGCTTAGCCGGGGCCATCACAGATACGCAGTATTTT. Amino acid sequence: CASSLAGAITDTQYF. V gene TRBV7-9 combines with J gene TRBJ2-3; possibly TRBD1 or TRBD2 for D (5 bases each). CDR1 and CDR2 (germline): SEHNR, FQNEAQ (reference sequence). The V and J ends lost 0 bases and 2 bases respectively, with 9 bases between them. The CDR3 contains 15 residues.

This clonotype occurred a few times. The chain combines TRBV12-5 with TRBJ2-1; no definite D call. Germline CDR1 LGHNT, CDR2 FRNRAP. The CDR3 is made up of 12 amino acids. V was pared by 0 bases and J by 6 bases, with 3 bases between. The CDR3 sequence is CASGLVSNEQFF. The CDR3, as DNA: TGTGCTAGTGGTTTGGTATCCAATGAGCAGTTCTTC.

This clonotype was seen repeatedly, ten times or more. This sequence joins TRBV9 and TRBJ1-1; D is perhaps TRBD1 (5 bases). CDR1 and CDR2 from the germline V gene are SGDLS and YYNGEE. V lost 3 bases to trimming and J lost 1 base, with 10 bases between them. The CDR3 spans 14 residues. The CDR3 region has the DNA TGTGCCAGCAGCGAGGGGCAGTGGAACACTGAAGCTTTCTTT. Translating it yields CASSEGQWNTEAFF.

This clonotype showed up many times. The gene calls are TRBV18 and TRBJ2-5; TRBD1 is a possible D gene (5 bases). The V gene lost 0 bases and the J gene lost 5 bases, with 10 bases spanning the gap. The CDR3 sequence is 14 residues long. Germline CDR1 is KGHSH and CDR2 is LQKENI. CDR3 coding DNA: TGTGCCAGCTCACCACCCGCCAGGGCGGAGACCCAGTACTTC. This codes for CASSPPARAETQYF. Together with reference TRBV18 and TRBJ2-5, the CDR3 gives the full variable domain: NAGVMQNPRHLVRRRGQEARLRCSPMKGHSHVYWYRQLPEEGLKFMVYLQKENIIDESGMPKERFSAEFPKEGPSILRIQQVVRGDSAAYFCASSPPARAETQYFGPGTRLLVL.

In its sample, this clonotype was seen many times. The chain combines TRBV30 with TRBJ2-1; a possible D gene is TRBD2 (6 bases). The CDR3 has 16 amino acids. Between the trimmed V and J ends, which lost 0 bases and 2 bases, there was a span of 14 bases. Germline CDR1 and CDR2: GTSNPN and SVGIG (reference sequence). CDR3 loop: CAWSVELGGAYNEQFF. For the CDR3, the DNA is TGTGCCTGGAGTGTAGAACTTGGCGGGGCCTACAATGAGCAGTTCTTC.

This clonotype was seen a few times. J is TRBJ1-2 and V is TRBV15, with TRBD1 identical over 10 bases. Germline assignment: CDR1 LNHNV and CDR2 YYDKDF (reference sequence). V dropped 3 bases and J dropped 2; count of bases not matched to a gene: 6. The length of the CDR3 is 16 residues. Here the CDR3 DNA reads TGTGCCACCAGCAGGGCTCTGGGACAGGGGAACTATGGCTACACCTTC. It encodes CATSRALGQGNYGYTF.

The CDR3 region is CASSLVTRGAEQYF. CDR3 bases: TGTGCCAGCAGCTTGGTGACTAGAGGGGCCGAGCAGTACTTC. This rearrangement joins TRBV7-9 to TRBJ2-7; D might be TRBD2 (6 bases). Trimming shortened V by 3 bases and J by 6 bases, and 15 bases separated the two germline ends. The CDR3 is made up of 14 amino acids. Looked up from germline, CDR1 is SEHNR and CDR2 is FQNEAQ (reference sequence).

This clonotype was seen ten or more times. The V call is TRBV6-2 or TRBV6-3, the J call TRBJ2-1, with a possible D match to TRBD2 (5 bases). Looked up from germline, CDR1 is MNHEY and CDR2 is SVGEGT. Trimming cost V 6 bases and J 6 bases, with 18 bases left between them. This CDR3 has 15 amino acids. CDR3 in DNA: TGTGCCAGCAGGGCTAGCTTCCAAGTAGGCAATGAGCAGTTCTTC. Translation gives CASRASFQVGNEQFF.

This clonotype was detected ten times or more. The rearrangement joins TRBV2 to TRBJ2-5, with 9 bases lining up with TRBD2. Germline values: CDR1 SNHLY, CDR2 FYNNEI. CDR3 size: 15 residues. V trimming: 7 bases; J trimming: 4 bases; junction bases outside the gene matches: 10. In DNA, the CDR3 is TGTGCCAGCAATTTGGTAGCGGGGGTAGGAGAGACCCAGTACTTC. Translation gives CASNLVAGVGETQYF. Combining the CDR3 with reference TRBV2 and TRBJ2-5 gives the whole variable domain EPEVTQTPSHQVTQMGQEVILRCVPISNHLYFYWYRQILGQKVEFLVSFYNNEISEKSEIFDDQFSVERPDGSNFTLKIRSTKLEDSAMYFCASNLVAGVGETQYFGPGTRLLVL.

This clonotype was detected ten times or more. The CDR3 here is CASSAPLGQYNEQFF. The CDR3 DNA reads as TGTGCCAGCAGTGCCCCTCTAGGACAATACAATGAGCAGTTCTTC. This rearrangement joins TRBV2 to TRBJ2-1, with a possible D match to TRBD1 (5 bases). The CDR3 length is 15 residues. Germline V lookup: CDR1 SNHLY, CDR2 FYNNEI. Trimming left V 4 bases short and J 4 bases short, with 14 bases between.

This clonotype occurred many times. The genes are TRBV30 and TRBJ2-1; TRBD2 matches at 7 bases. Germline assignment: CDR1 GTSNPN and CDR2 SVGIG (reference sequence). This CDR3 has 14 residues. The ends lost 0 bases at V and 8 bases at J; junction bases unmatched: 7. In nucleotides, the CDR3 is TGTGCCTGGAGTGTTGGCGGGAGTCTTCATGAGCAGTTCTTC. Translating gives CAWSVGGSLHEQFF.

This clonotype was recorded many times. The gene calls are TRBV5-6 and TRBJ2-7; D perhaps matches TRBD2 (6 bases). The V end lost 4 bases, the J end lost 2 bases, and 13 bases lay between the germline ends. CDR1 and CDR2 (germline): SGHDT, YYEEEE. This CDR3 has 14 residues. For the CDR3, the DNA is TGTGCCAGCAGCACCGGGACTGAACCCTACGAGCAGTACTTC. This encodes CASSTGTEPYEQYF.

In this sample, this clonotype turned up many times. This rearrangement joins TRBV7-9 to TRBJ2-2; TRBD1 or TRBD2 may be the D gene (5 bases each). Germline V gene sequence: CDR1 SEHNR, CDR2 FQNEAQ (reference sequence). This CDR3 spans 16 amino acids. V dropped 4 bases and J dropped 1 base, with 13 bases sitting between them. CDR3 nucleotides: TGTGCCAGCAGCTCCCGGGACCGAGTGAACACCGGGGAGCTGTTTTTT. It is translated as CASSSRDRVNTGELFF. The full variable domain, rest sourced from reference TRBV7-9 and TRBJ2-2, is DTGVSQNPRHKITKRGQNVTFRCDPISEHNRLYWYRQTLGQGPEFLTYFQNEAQLEKSRLLSDRFSAERPKGSFSTLEIQRTEQGDSAMYLCASSSRDRVNTGELFFGEGSRLTVL.

This clonotype was seen at least ten times. The gene calls are TRBV7-9 and TRBJ2-7; 12 bases are a match to TRBD2. Germline V lookup: CDR1 SEHNR, CDR2 FQNEAQ (reference sequence). CDR3 size: 15 residues. V shed 2 bases and J 7 bases; nucleotides not matched to a gene: 6. The CDR3: CASSLQLAGGREQYF. CDR3 nucleotides: TGTGCCAGCAGCTTACAGCTAGCGGGAGGGCGAGAGCAGTACTTC. Filled out from reference TRBV7-9 and TRBJ2-7, the complete variable domain reads DTGVSQNPRHKITKRGQNVTFRCDPISEHNRLYWYRQTLGQGPEFLTYFQNEAQLEKSRLLSDRFSAERPKGSFSTLEIQRTEQGDSAMYLCASSLQLAGGREQYFGPGTRLTVT.

This clonotype was counted between two and nine times. This chain joins TRBV5-5 and TRBJ1-1; D may be TRBD1 (6 bases). The CDR3 has 16 residues. Trimming pared 2 bases from V and 4 bases from J, leaving 18 bases between. Germline V gene data show CDR1 as SGHKS and CDR2 as YYEKEE (reference sequence). CDR3 nucleotides: TGTGCCAGCAGCTTAGGGTGGGGCGGAGGGGGCACTGAAGCTTTCTTT. It encodes CASSLGWGGGGTEAFF.